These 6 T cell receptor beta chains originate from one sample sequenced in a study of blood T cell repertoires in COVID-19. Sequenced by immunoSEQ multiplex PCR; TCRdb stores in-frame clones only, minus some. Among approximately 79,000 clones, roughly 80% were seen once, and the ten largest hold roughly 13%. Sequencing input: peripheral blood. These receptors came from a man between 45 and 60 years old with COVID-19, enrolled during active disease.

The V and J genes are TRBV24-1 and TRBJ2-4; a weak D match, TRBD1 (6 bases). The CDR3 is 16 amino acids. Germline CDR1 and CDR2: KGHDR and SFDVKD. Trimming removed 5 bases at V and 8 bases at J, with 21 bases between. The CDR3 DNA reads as TGTGCCACCAGTGCCTCGGACAGATCAAAGGGAGACATTCAGTACTTC. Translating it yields CATSASDRSKGDIQYF.

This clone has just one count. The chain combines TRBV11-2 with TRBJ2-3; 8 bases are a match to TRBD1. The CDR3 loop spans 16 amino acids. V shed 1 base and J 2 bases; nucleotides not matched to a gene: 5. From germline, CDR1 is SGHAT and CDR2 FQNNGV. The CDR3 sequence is CASSLGPGQATDTQYF. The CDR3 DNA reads TGTGCCAGCAGCTTAGGACCGGGACAGGCCACAGATACGCAGTATTTT.

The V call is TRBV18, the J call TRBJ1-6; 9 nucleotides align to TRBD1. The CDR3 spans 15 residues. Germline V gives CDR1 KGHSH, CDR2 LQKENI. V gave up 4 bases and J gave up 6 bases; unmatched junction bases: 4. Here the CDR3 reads CASSLGTGRNSPLHF. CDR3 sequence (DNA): TGTGCCAGCTCACTAGGGACAGGGCGTAATTCACCCCTCCACTTT.

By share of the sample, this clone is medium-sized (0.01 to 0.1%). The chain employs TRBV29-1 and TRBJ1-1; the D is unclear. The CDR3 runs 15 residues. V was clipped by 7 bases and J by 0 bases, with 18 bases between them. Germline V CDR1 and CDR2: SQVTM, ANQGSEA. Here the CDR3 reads CSGTPSGYMNTEAFF. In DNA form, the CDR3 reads TGCAGCGGAACACCCTCGGGGTATATGAACACTGAAGCTTTCTTT.

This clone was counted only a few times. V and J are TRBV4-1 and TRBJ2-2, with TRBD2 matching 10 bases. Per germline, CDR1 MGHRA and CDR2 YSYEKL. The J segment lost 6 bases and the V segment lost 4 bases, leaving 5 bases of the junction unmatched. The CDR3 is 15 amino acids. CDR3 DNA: TGCGCCAGCAGCCCGGGACTAGCGTCGGCCGGGGAGCTGTTTTTT. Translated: CASSPGLASAGELFF.

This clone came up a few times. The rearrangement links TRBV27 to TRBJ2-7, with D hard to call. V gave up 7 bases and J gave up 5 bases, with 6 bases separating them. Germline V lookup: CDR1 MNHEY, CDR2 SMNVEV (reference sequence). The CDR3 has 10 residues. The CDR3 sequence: CASTHDEQYF. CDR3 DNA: TGTGCCAGCACCCATGACGAGCAGTACTTC.